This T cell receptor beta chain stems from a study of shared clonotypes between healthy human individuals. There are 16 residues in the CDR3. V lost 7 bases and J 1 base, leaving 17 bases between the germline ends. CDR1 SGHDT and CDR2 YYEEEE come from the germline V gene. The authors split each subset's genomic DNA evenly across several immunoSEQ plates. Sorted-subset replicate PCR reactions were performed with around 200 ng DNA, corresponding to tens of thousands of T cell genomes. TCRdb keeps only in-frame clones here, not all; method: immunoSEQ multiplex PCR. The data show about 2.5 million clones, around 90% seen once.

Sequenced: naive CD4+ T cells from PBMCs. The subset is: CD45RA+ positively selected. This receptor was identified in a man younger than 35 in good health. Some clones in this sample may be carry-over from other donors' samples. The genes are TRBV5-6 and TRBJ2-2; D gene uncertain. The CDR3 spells CASYRSDAGNTGELFF. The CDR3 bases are TGTGCCAGCTACAGATCGGACGCCGGGAACACCGGGGAGCTGTTTTTT.